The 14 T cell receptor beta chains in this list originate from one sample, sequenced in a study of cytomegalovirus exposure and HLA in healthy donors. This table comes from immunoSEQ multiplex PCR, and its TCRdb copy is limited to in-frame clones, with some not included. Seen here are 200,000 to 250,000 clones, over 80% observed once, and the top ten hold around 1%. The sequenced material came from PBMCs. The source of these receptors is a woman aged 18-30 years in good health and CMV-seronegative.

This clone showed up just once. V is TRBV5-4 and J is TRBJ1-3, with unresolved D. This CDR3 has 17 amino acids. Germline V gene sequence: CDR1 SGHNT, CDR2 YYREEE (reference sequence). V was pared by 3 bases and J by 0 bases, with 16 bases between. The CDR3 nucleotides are TGTGCCAGCAGCTCCGATCTTTACCCCAGCTCTGGAAACACCATATATTTT. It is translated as CASSSDLYPSSGNTIYF.

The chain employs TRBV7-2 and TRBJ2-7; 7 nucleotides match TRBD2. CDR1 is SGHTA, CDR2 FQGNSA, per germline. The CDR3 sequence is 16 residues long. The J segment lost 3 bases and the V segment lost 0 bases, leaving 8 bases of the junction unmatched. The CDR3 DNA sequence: TGTGCCAGCAGCTTAGCCTCCAGCGGGATTTACTACGAGCAGTACTTC. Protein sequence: CASSLASSGIYYEQYF.

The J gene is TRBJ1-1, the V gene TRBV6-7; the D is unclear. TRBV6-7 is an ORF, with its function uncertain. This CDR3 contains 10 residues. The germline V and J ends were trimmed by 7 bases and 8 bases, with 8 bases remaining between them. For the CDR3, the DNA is TGTGCCAGCATAGTGCGAGAAGCTTTCTTT. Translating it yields CASIVREAFF.

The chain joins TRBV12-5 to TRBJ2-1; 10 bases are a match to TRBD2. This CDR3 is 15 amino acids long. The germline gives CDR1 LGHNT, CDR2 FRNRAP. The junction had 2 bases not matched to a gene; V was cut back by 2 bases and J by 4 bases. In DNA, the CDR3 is TGTGCTAGTGGTTTGCGACTAGCGGGTTACAATGAGCAGTTCTTC. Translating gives CASGLRLAGYNEQFF.

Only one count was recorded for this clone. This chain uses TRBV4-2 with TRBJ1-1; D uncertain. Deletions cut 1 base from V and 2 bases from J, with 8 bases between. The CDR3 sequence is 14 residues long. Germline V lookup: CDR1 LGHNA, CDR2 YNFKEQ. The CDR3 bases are TGTGCCAGCAGCCAAGTCGAGGTAAACACTGAAGCTTTCTTT. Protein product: CASSQVEVNTEAFF.

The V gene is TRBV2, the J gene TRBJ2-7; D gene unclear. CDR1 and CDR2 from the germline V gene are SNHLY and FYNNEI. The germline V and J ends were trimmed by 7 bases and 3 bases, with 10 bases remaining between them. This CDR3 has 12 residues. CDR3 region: CASTLNNYEQYF. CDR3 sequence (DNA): TGTGCCAGCACCCTGAACAACTACGAGCAGTACTTC. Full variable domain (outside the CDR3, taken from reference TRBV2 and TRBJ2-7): EPEVTQTPSHQVTQMGQEVILRCVPISNHLYFYWYRQILGQKVEFLVSFYNNEISEKSEIFDDQFSVERPDGSNFTLKIRSTKLEDSAMYFCASTLNNYEQYFGPGTRLTVT.

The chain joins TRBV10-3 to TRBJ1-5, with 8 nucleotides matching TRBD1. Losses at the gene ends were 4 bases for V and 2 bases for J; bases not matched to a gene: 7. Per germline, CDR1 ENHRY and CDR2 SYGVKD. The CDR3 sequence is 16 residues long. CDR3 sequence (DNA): TGTGCCATCAGTGGGACAGGGCTACGTGGCAATCAGCCCCAGCATTTT. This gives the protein CAISGTGLRGNQPQHF.

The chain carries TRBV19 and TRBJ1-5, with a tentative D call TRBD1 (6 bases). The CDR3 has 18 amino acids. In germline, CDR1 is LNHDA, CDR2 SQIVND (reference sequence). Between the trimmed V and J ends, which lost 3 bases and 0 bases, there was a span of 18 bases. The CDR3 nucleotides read TGTGCCAGTAGTATTCTATGGCAGGGGAGCTATAGCAATCAGCCCCAGCATTTT. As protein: CASSILWQGSYSNQPQHF.

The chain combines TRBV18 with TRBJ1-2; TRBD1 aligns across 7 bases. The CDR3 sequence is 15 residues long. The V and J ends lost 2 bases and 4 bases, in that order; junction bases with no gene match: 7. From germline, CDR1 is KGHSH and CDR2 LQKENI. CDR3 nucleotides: TGTGCCAGCTCACCAGTGGGACAGCCGACCTATGGCTACACCTTC. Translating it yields CASSPVGQPTYGYTF.

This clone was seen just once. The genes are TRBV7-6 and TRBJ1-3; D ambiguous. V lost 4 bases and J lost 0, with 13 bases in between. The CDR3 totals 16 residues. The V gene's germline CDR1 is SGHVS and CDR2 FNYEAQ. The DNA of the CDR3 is TGTGCCAGCAGCTCTGCTGGAGACCGCTCTGGAAACACCATATATTTT. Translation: CASSSAGDRSGNTIYF.

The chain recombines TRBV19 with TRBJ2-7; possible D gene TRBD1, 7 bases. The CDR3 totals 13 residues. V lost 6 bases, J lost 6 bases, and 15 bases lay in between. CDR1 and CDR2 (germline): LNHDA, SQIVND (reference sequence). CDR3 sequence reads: CASSPQGGSEQYF. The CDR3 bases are TGTGCCAGTAGCCCCCAGGGGGGAAGCGAGCAGTACTTC.

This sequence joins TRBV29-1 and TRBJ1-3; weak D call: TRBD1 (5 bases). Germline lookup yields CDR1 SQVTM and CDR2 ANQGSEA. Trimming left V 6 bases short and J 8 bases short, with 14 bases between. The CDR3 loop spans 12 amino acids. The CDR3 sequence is CSVVVGGDTIYF. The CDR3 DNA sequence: TGCAGCGTCGTCGTGGGGGGAGACACCATATATTTT.

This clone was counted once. CDR3 nucleotides: TGTGCCAGCAGTTTAGTGACAGGGGTCAGGACCGGGGAGCTGTTTTTT. It specifies CASSLVTGVRTGELFF. This chain connects TRBV27 to TRBJ2-2, with 8 bases that match TRBD1. The CDR3 is made up of 16 amino acids. The junction had 7 bases not matched to a gene; V was cut back by 2 bases and J by 5 bases. From germline, CDR1 is MNHEY and CDR2 SMNVEV (reference sequence).

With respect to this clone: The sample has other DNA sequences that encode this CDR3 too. The CDR3 DNA reads TGCAGCGTTGGGGCGAACACTGAAGCTTTCTTT. Protein: CSVGANTEAFF. The chain has TRBV29-1 and TRBJ1-1; D unresolved. V was cut by 4 bases and J by 1 base, with 4 bases left in between. The germline gives CDR1 SQVTM, CDR2 ANQGSEA. CDR3 length: 11 amino acids.